This T cell receptor beta chain stems from a study of CD8 T cells in ankylosing spondylitis. General study findings and limits: The study identified a TCR beta motif of several highly homologous variants that appeared characteristic of ankylosing spondylitis blood.

With regard to this clonotype: Its antigen is currently unknown.

V dropped 2 bases and J dropped 5 bases, with 13 bases sitting between them. The CDR3 extends over 15 amino acids. Germline V gene lookup returns CDR1 MNHEY and CDR2 SVGAGI. Each CDR3 protein is one row after TCRdb ran MiXCR on the 5' RACE reads. Altogether 300,000 to 350,000 distinct CDR3 sequences are present, 20% to 25% being singletons, with the ten largest covering 3.5%. The TCR sequence derives from a female donor with ankylosing spondylitis or in good health (not recorded which). Sequences were obtained from blood, either unsorted or a sorted T cell fraction (not recorded which). V gene TRBV6-5 combines with J gene TRBJ2-1; D is perhaps TRBD2 (6 bases). The CDR3 coding sequence is TGTGCCAGCAGTTACGGAGGGACTGGTCACAATGAGCAGTTCTTC. It codes for CASSYGGTGHNEQFF.